These 23 T cell receptor beta chains came from one sample sequenced in a study of CD8 T cells in Susac syndrome. With random hexamers, about 0.45 to 1 ug RNA was reverse transcribed. MiXCR, applied by TCRdb to the immunoSEQ multiplex PCR reads, yields one record per CDR3 protein. This table holds approximately 110,000 distinct CDR3 sequences, roughly 95% found once. The sample taken for sequencing was CD4+ T cells from PBMCs. Receptors originate from a human donor in good health.

J is TRBJ2-6 and V is TRBV28; D remains ambiguous. V dropped 3 bases and J dropped 1 base, with 7 bases sitting between them. Germline lookup yields CDR1 MDHEN and CDR2 SYDVKM. The CDR3 extends over 15 amino acids. CDR3 loop: CASSLGGSGANVLTF. Here the CDR3 DNA reads TGTGCCAGCAGTTTGGGTGGGTCTGGGGCCAACGTCCTGACTTTC.

This chain links TRBV19 with TRBJ2-7, with 8 bases fitting TRBD1. The CDR3 spans 14 residues. The germline gives CDR1 LNHDA, CDR2 SQIVND (reference sequence). V was clipped by 6 bases and J by 5 bases; unmatched bases: 9. CDR3 amino acids: CASSGTGKGHEQYF. The CDR3 DNA reads TGTGCCAGTAGCGGGACAGGAAAAGGTCACGAGCAGTACTTC.

The genes are TRBV18 and TRBJ1-2; no definite D call. Trimming left V 3 bases short and J 2 bases short, with 10 bases between. From germline, CDR1 is KGHSH and CDR2 LQKENI. The CDR3 is 14 amino acids. The CDR3 loop reads CASSPKESNYGYTF. The CDR3 DNA reads TGTGCCAGCTCACCGAAAGAGTCGAACTATGGCTACACCTTC.

This chain joins TRBV28 and TRBJ1-1; D uncertain. This CDR3 region has 12 residues. Germline V CDR1 and CDR2: MDHEN, SYDVKM. V lost 2 bases, J lost 0 bases, and 1 base lay in between. The CDR3: CASSLMNTEAFF. CDR3 DNA: TGTGCCAGCAGTTTAATGAACACTGAAGCTTTCTTT.

V gene TRBV13 combines with J gene TRBJ1-1; D not certain. CDR1 and CDR2 from the germline V gene are PRHDT and FYEKMQ (reference sequence). CDR3 size: 16 residues. Trimming cost V 0 bases and J 0 bases, with 11 bases left between them. CDR3 protein: CASSLGPVRVNTEAFF. DNA of the CDR3: TGTGCCAGCAGCTTAGGGCCAGTTCGGGTGAACACTGAAGCTTTCTTT. The full variable domain, its missing parts supplied by reference TRBV13 and TRBJ1-1, is AAGVIQSPRHLIKEKRETATLKCYPIPRHDTVYWYQQGPGQDPQFLISFYEKMQSDKGSIPDRFSAQQFSDYHSELNMSSLELGDSALYFCASSLGPVRVNTEAFFGQGTRLTVV.

The rearrangement joins TRBV5-6 to TRBJ2-1, with D perhaps matching TRBD2 (5 bases). V was clipped by 2 bases and J by 6 bases, with 12 bases between them. The CDR3 is made up of 14 amino acids. Per germline, CDR1 SGHDT and CDR2 YYEEEE. CDR3 nucleotides: TGTGCCAGCAGCTTCGGGGTAGCATCCAATGAGCAGTTCTTC. Encoded protein: CASSFGVASNEQFF.

J is TRBJ2-2 and V is TRBV3-1; weak D call: TRBD2 (5 bases). The germline V gene has CDR1 LGHDT and CDR2 YNNKEL (reference sequence). This CDR3 has 13 residues. The V end lost 4 bases, the J end lost 13 bases, and 16 bases lay between the germline ends. CDR3 coding DNA: TGTGCCAGCAGCCTTAATAACCGGGGAACGCTGTTTTTT. This encodes CASSLNNRGTLFF.

The chain uses TRBV20-1 and TRBJ2-1; 10 bases are shared with TRBD2. The CDR3 covers 14 residues. J was trimmed by 6 bases and V by 6 bases; bases with no gene match: 8. From germline, CDR1 is DFQATT and CDR2 SNEGSKA (reference sequence). CDR3 bases: TGCAGTGCAAAGCAGCGGGGGGGCCTCAATGAGCAGTTCTTC. It is translated as CSAKQRGGLNEQFF.

This chain links TRBV5-1 with TRBJ2-7; D perhaps matches TRBD1 (6 bases). CDR1 and CDR2 from the germline V gene are SGHRS and YFSETQ. CDR3 size: 14 residues. V was pared by 4 bases and J by 1 base, with 12 bases between. CDR3 in DNA: TGCGCCAGCAGCGCAACAGGGCCTTCCTACGAGCAGTACTTC. Encoded protein: CASSATGPSYEQYF.

CDR3 sequence (DNA): TGTGCCAGCAGGGACAGACAGGGTGGGCAGTACTTC. Residues: CASRDRQGGQYF. The chain recombines TRBV3-1 with TRBJ2-7, with 7 bases that match TRBD1. The V gene end was trimmed by 6 bases and the J gene end by 9 bases; junction bases not matched to a gene: 8. CDR3 length equals 12 residues. Germline lookup yields CDR1 LGHDT and CDR2 YNNKEL (reference sequence).

The table lists this clonotype with a count of one. The junction shows a germline mismatch at one end, possibly a read error. V and J are TRBV30 and TRBJ2-2, with D perhaps matching TRBD1 or TRBD2 (6 bases each). This CDR3 is 15 amino acids long. Germline-derived CDR1 and CDR2 are GTSNPN and SVGIG (reference sequence). Here the CDR3 reads CAWSLGGANTEELFF. In nucleotides, the CDR3 is TGTGCCTGGAGTCTGGGGGGCGCGAACACCGAGGAGCTGTTTTTT. Full variable domain (remainder filled in from reference TRBV30 and TRBJ2-2): SQTIHQWPATLVQPVGSPLSLECTVEGTSNPNLYWYRQAAGRGLQLLFYSVGIGQISSEVPQNLSASRPQDRQFILSSKKLLLSDSGFYLCAWSLGGANTEELFFGEGSRLTVL.

The CDR3 region is CASSPSSASSYEQYF. DNA of the CDR3: TGTGCCAGCAGTCCCTCGAGCGCCAGCTCCTACGAGCAGTACTTC. The chain is built from TRBV6-5 and TRBJ2-7; D unclear. CDR3 length: 15 amino acids. CDR1 and CDR2 from the germline V gene are MNHEY and SVGAGI. V was pared by 5 bases and J by 0 bases, with 14 bases between.

This clonotype was seen just once. The V and J genes are TRBV6-5 and TRBJ2-2, with a tentative D call TRBD1 (6 bases). CDR1 is MNHEY and CDR2 is SVGAGI in the germline V gene. CDR3 length equals 15 residues. Trimming removed 5 bases at V and 1 base at J, with 11 bases between. DNA of the CDR3: TGTGCCAGCAGTCAAGACAGGCGGAACACCGGGGAGCTGTTTTTT. It is translated as CASSQDRRNTGELFF.

The chain employs TRBV20-1 and TRBJ1-6, with a weak D call TRBD1 (5 bases). Trimming took 2 bases from V and 0 from J, leaving 8 bases between them. Germline CDR1 is DFQATT and CDR2 is SNEGSKA (reference sequence). CDR3 size: 15 residues. The CDR3 reads CSARKGSSYNSPLHF. CDR3 nucleotide sequence: TGCAGTGCTAGAAAGGGGAGCTCCTATAATTCACCCCTCCACTTT.

The V and J genes are TRBV15 and TRBJ1-3; a possible D gene is TRBD1 (5 bases). Germline V gene lookup returns CDR1 LNHNV and CDR2 YYDKDF (reference sequence). The CDR3 totals 16 residues. Trimming stripped 0 bases from V and 2 bases from J, with 11 bases between. The CDR3 reads CATSRDPGDPGNTIYF. CDR3 DNA sequence: TGTGCCACCAGCAGAGATCCGGGGGACCCTGGAAACACCATATATTTT. Based on the CDR3 plus reference TRBV15 and TRBJ1-3, the full variable domain is DAMVIQNPRYQVTQFGKPVTLSCSQTLNHNVMYWYQQKSSQAPKLLFHYYDKDFNNEADTPDNFQSRRPNTSFCFLDIRSPGLGDTAMYLCATSRDPGDPGNTIYFGEGSWLTVV.

This sequence joins TRBV29-1 and TRBJ2-5, with TRBD2 as a possible D gene (5 bases). This CDR3 spans 13 amino acids. The ends were cut back, 4 bases at V and 4 bases at J, with 13 bases in the middle. CDR1 and CDR2 (germline): SQVTM, ANQGSEA. CDR3 DNA: TGCAGCGTTGGGGATTATGAGGGAGAGACCCAGTACTTC. Its protein is CSVGDYEGETQYF.

The chain has TRBV24-1 and TRBJ2-1, with D possibly TRBD2 on 6 matching bases. CDR3 size: 13 residues. V shed 2 bases and J shed 10 bases, with 11 bases lying between them. Per the germline V gene, CDR1 is KGHDR and CDR2 is SFDVKD. CDR3 sequence reads: CATSDSGRTEQFF. Written as DNA, the CDR3 is TGTGCCACCAGTGATTCGGGGAGGACAGAGCAGTTCTTC.

The chain has TRBV6-1 and TRBJ2-3; D unclear. The germline V gene has CDR1 MNHNS and CDR2 SASEGT. The CDR3 is 12 amino acids. The germline V and J ends were trimmed by 2 bases and 6 bases, with 6 bases remaining between them. DNA of the CDR3: TGTGCCAGCAGTGAATATCGGGATACGCAGTATTTT. Translated: CASSEYRDTQYF.

The chain uses TRBV6-5 and TRBJ2-4; 7 bases align to TRBD2. The CDR3 extends over 14 amino acids. V shed 0 bases, J shed 6 bases, and the junction held 2 bases outside the gene matches. From germline, CDR1 is MNHEY and CDR2 SVGAGI. The CDR3 DNA reads as TGTGCCAGCAGTTACTCAACGGGGGGAAACATTCAGTACTTC. Its translation: CASSYSTGGNIQYF.

V gene TRBV7-8 combines with J gene TRBJ1-4; unclear D gene. Germline lookup yields CDR1 SGHVS and CDR2 FQNEAQ. This CDR3 is built from 13 residues. Trimming left V 5 bases short and J 8 bases short, with 12 bases between. CDR3 region: CASSLDSREKLFF. The CDR3 region has the DNA TGTGCCAGCAGCCTGGACTCGAGAGAAAAACTGTTTTTT.

The chain links TRBV20-1 to TRBJ2-7, with 7 bases aligning to TRBD1. This CDR3 is 13 amino acids long. Germline V gene data show CDR1 as DFQATT and CDR2 as SNEGSKA (reference sequence). Here the CDR3 reads CSVLRDSSYEQYF. CDR3 nucleotides: TGCAGCGTACTCCGGGACAGTTCCTACGAGCAGTACTTC.

V is TRBV7-2 and J is TRBJ2-1, with 10 bases that match TRBD2. Germline CDR1 SGHTA, CDR2 FQGNSA. Germline trimming cut 3 bases from V and 5 bases from J; bases unmatched to any gene: 4. The CDR3 covers 15 residues. CDR3 nucleotide sequence: TGTGCCAGCAGCTTCCAGCGGGGGGGTCACAATGAGCAGTTCTTC. Encoded protein: CASSFQRGGHNEQFF.

V gene TRBV6-5 combines with J gene TRBJ1-2, with D possibly TRBD1 on 6 matching bases. The CDR3 consists of 15 residues. Germline V gene sequence: CDR1 MNHEY, CDR2 SVGAGI. V was shortened by 6 bases and J by 4 bases, with 18 bases between the two germline ends. DNA of the CDR3: TGTGCCAGCAGCCCCAGGACGGGGGGCCGCTATGGCTACACCTTC. Amino acids: CASSPRTGGRYGYTF.